Each of the 16 T cell receptor beta chains below was sequenced from the same sample in a study of human T cells and chemical hapten exposure. Documented time point: pre-sensitization, week 0. Treatment defined: therapeutic diphenylcyclopropenone sensitization with weekly scalp DPC. MiXCR, applied by TCRdb to the RACE reads, yields one record per CDR3 protein. Among about 51,000 distinct CDR3 sequences listed, 9.4% were seen once. The sequences come from whole blood, collected in connection with sensitization to the hapten diphenylcyclopropenone (DPC). These TCRs come from a woman in her thirties or forties with alopecia areata. Some clones in this sample may be carry-over from other donors' samples.

This chain uses TRBV20-1 with TRBJ2-4; TRBD1 agrees at 8 bases. Germline trimming cut 3 bases from V and 7 bases from J; bases unmatched to any gene: 14. This CDR3 has 16 amino acids. The germline gives CDR1 DFQATT, CDR2 SNEGSKA (reference sequence). CDR3 DNA sequence: TGCAGTGCTAGGACTCCGACAGGGGACTCCCTGAACATTCAGTACTTC. This codes for CSARTPTGDSLNIQYF.

This clonotype was picked up many times. The V and J genes are TRBV7-9 and TRBJ1-5; maybe TRBD1 (6 bases). The CDR3 is 15 amino acids. Germline lookup yields CDR1 SEHNR and CDR2 FQNEAQ (reference sequence). Trimming took 3 bases from V and 4 from J, leaving 13 bases between them. The CDR3 reads CASSFSGAGNQPQHF. In DNA, the CDR3 is TGTGCCAGCAGCTTCTCAGGGGCCGGGAATCAGCCCCAGCATTTT.

This clonotype was picked up a small number of times. The V and J genes are TRBV3-1 and TRBJ2-7, with 7 bases aligning to TRBD1. The CDR3 is 16 amino acids. Germline CDR1 and CDR2: LGHDT and YNNKEL (reference sequence). Trimming removed 1 base from V and 6 bases from J; junction bases left unmatched: 12. The CDR3 loop is CASSQGPTGASPEQYF. The CDR3 DNA reads TGTGCCAGCAGCCAAGGACCCACAGGGGCCTCACCCGAGCAGTACTTC.

The chain carries TRBV6-4 and TRBJ2-3; TRBD2 aligns across 11 bases. The CDR3 contains 14 residues. J lost 4 bases, V lost 4 bases, and 1 base had no gene match. Germline assignment: CDR1 MRHNA and CDR2 SNTAGT. This CDR3 is CASSGTSGPDTQYF. The CDR3 nucleotides are TGTGCCAGCAGTGGGACTAGCGGGCCAGATACGCAGTATTTT.

The table lists this clonotype with many counts. This chain connects TRBV10-3 to TRBJ1-1; 7 positions agree with TRBD1. The junction had 0 bases not matched to a gene; V was cut back by 4 bases and J by 1 base. The CDR3 has 13 amino acids. The germline V gene encodes CDR1 ENHRY and CDR2 SYGVKD. CDR3 in DNA: TGTGCCATCAGTGGGACAGGGAACACTGAAGCTTTCTTT. Protein: CAISGTGNTEAFF.

In this sample, this clonotype turned up a few times. V and J are TRBV29-1 and TRBJ1-2, with TRBD1 matching 7 bases. The germline CDR1 and CDR2 sequences are SQVTM and ANQGSEA. The CDR3 has 12 amino acids. The V and J ends lost 4 bases and 8 bases, in that order; junction bases with no gene match: 7. The CDR3 spells CSVGSGGFGYTF. In DNA, the CDR3 is TGCAGCGTTGGGTCAGGGGGTTTCGGCTACACCTTC.

This clonotype was observed many times. The genes are TRBV11-2 and TRBJ2-7; D gene ambiguous. The CDR3 is made up of 13 amino acids. Germline V gene data show CDR1 as SGHAT and CDR2 as FQNNGV. Trimming pared 1 base from V and 3 bases from J, leaving 7 bases between. The CDR3 loop is CASSLASGYEQYF. In nucleotides, the CDR3 is TGTGCCAGCAGCTTAGCGTCCGGCTACGAGCAGTACTTC.

Ten or more counts support this clonotype. This chain joins TRBV4-2 and TRBJ1-1; TRBD1 matches at 7 bases. This CDR3 has 15 residues. The germline V gene has CDR1 LGHNA and CDR2 YNFKEQ. The trim removed 0 bases at V and 7 bases at J, leaving 8 bases unmatched. Here the CDR3 reads CASSQDMKWDSEAFF. CDR3 DNA sequence: TGTGCCAGCAGCCAAGATATGAAGTGGGACAGTGAAGCTTTCTTT.

J is TRBJ1-5 and V is TRBV30; D is undetermined. The CDR3 extends over 13 amino acids. The ends were cut back, 3 bases at V and 0 bases at J, with 6 bases in the middle. CDR1 GTSNPN and CDR2 SVGIG come from the germline V gene (reference sequence). The DNA of the CDR3 is TGTGCCTGGAGGGCCACTAGCAATCAGCCCCAGCATTTT. This encodes CAWRATSNQPQHF.

This clonotype was counted many times. The chain has TRBV19 and TRBJ2-5, with no clear D. V was trimmed by 5 bases and J by 7 bases, leaving 11 bases between them. This CDR3 contains 12 residues. Germline V gene data show CDR1 as LNHDA and CDR2 as SQIVND (reference sequence). The CDR3 DNA is TGTGCCAGTAGTTTCGGTCCAGGGACCCAGTACTTC. Protein sequence: CASSFGPGTQYF.

V and J are TRBV12-3 or TRBV12-4 and TRBJ2-4; 7 nucleotides match TRBD2. The V segment lost 7 bases and the J segment 7 bases; nucleotides outside the gene matches: 10. There are 14 residues in the CDR3. The DNA for the CDR3 is TGTGCCAGCACCCTGGGGAGGGCTGGCAACATTCAGTACTTC. It specifies CASTLGRAGNIQYF.

This clonotype was observed a handful of times. The CDR3 coding sequence is TGTGCCAGCAGCGTAGCTACGGGGGGCATTGGAAACACCATATATTTT. It translates to CASSVATGGIGNTIYF. The chain combines TRBV9 with TRBJ1-3, with a possible D match to TRBD1 (6 bases). Germline CDR1 and CDR2: SGDLS and YYNGEE. V lost 0 bases to trimming and J lost 3 bases, with 13 bases between them. This CDR3 comprises 16 residues.

Comments on this clonotype: Being one base from a much bigger clone, this may be a read error. The CDR3, as DNA: TGTGCCAGCAGTATGAACAGCTCCTACAATGAGCAGTTCTTC. Protein product: CASSMNSSYNEQFF. V usage is TRBV28 and J usage is TRBJ2-1; D is undetermined. V shed 5 bases and J shed 0 bases, with 8 bases lying between them. The CDR3 sequence is 14 residues long. The germline V gene has CDR1 MDHEN and CDR2 SYDVKM. Supplemented by reference TRBV28 and TRBJ2-1, the full variable domain reads DVKVTQSSRYLVKRTGEKVFLECVQDMDHENMFWYRQDPGLGLRLIYFSYDVKMKEKGDIPEGYSVSREKKERFSLILESASTNQTSMYLCASSMNSSYNEQFFGPGTRLTVL.

V is TRBV11-3 and J is TRBJ1-1, with no clear D. The ends were cut back, 5 bases at V and 6 bases at J, with 13 bases in the middle. The CDR3 has 13 residues. CDR1 is SGHNT, CDR2 YENEEA, per germline. This CDR3 is CASSDRFAAEAFF. Here the CDR3 DNA reads TGTGCCAGCAGCGATAGGTTCGCAGCTGAAGCTTTCTTT.

This clonotype was counted many times. The chain joins TRBV6-2 or TRBV6-3 to TRBJ2-2, with 8 bases fitting TRBD1. The CDR3 has 15 amino acids. The germline CDR1 and CDR2 sequences are MNHEY and SVGEGT. The J segment lost 3 bases and the V segment lost 7 bases, leaving 7 bases of the junction unmatched. The CDR3 reads CASNQGARDTGELFF. The CDR3 DNA follows: TGTGCCAGCAACCAGGGGGCGCGGGACACCGGGGAGCTGTTTTTT.

This clonotype appeared many times. This chain links TRBV11-2 with TRBJ2-7, with a tentative D call TRBD1 (6 bases). CDR1 SGHAT and CDR2 FQNNGV come from the germline V gene. The V and J ends lost 0 bases and 6 bases respectively, with 15 bases between them. The CDR3 is 15 residues long. The CDR3: CASSLDRGTLGEQYF. The CDR3, as DNA: TGTGCCAGCAGCTTAGACAGGGGCACTTTAGGCGAGCAGTACTTC.